The next 19 T cell receptor beta chains were all read from a single sample in a study of T cells in Graves' hyperthyroidism and ophthalmopathy. Amplification targeted TCR beta CDR3 regions from RNA transcripts. Using the HTBI primer set, a first-round RT-PCR was run on the TCR CDR3. TCRdb ran MiXCR on the multiplex PCR reads and lists one entry per CDR3 protein. Of some 370,000 distinct CDR3 sequences listed, more than 12% are singletons. Material for sequencing was blood. These receptor sequences come from a man in his forties or fifties with Graves' ophthalmopathy.

This clonotype was picked up many times. J is TRBJ1-2 and V is TRBV30; D gene uncertain. The ends were cut back, 1 base at V and 7 bases at J, with 10 bases in the middle. Germline V gene data show CDR1 as GTSNPN and CDR2 as SVGIG (reference sequence). This CDR3 has 12 amino acids. The CDR3 protein is CAWSDWGSGYTF. The CDR3 nucleotides are TGTGCCTGGAGTGATTGGGGAAGTGGCTACACCTTC.

There are many counts of this clonotype. The CDR3 DNA reads as TGTGCTAGTGCTTACGGGGCTAGCGGGGGATACGAGCAGTACTTC. It codes for CASAYGASGGYEQYF. V usage is TRBV12-5 and J usage is TRBJ2-7, with 10 bases that match TRBD2. V lost 7 bases to trimming and J lost 4 bases; unmatched junction nucleotides: 10. The CDR3 runs to 15 residues. CDR1 LGHNT and CDR2 FRNRAP come from the germline V gene.

This rearrangement joins TRBV7-3 to TRBJ2-1; 7 nucleotides align to TRBD1. Losses at the gene ends were 5 bases for V and 6 bases for J; bases not matched to a gene: 13. CDR3 size: 16 residues. Germline V lookup: CDR1 SGHTA, CDR2 FQGTGA. CDR3 sequence reads: CASSPTSGTAFNEQFF. The CDR3 DNA follows: TGTGCCAGCAGCCCAACATCCGGGACAGCTTTCAATGAGCAGTTCTTC.

The chain combines TRBV20-1 with TRBJ1-3; D is ambiguous. The V end lost 6 bases, the J end lost 4 bases, and 10 bases lay between the germline ends. The CDR3 has 12 residues. Germline lookup yields CDR1 DFQATT and CDR2 SNEGSKA (reference sequence). CDR3 sequence: CSARKAGNTIYF. CDR3 coding DNA: TGCAGTGCAAGAAAAGCGGGAAACACCATATATTTT.

This clonotype was counted ten times or more. The chain uses TRBV5-1 and TRBJ2-1; 7 bases are shared with TRBD2. CDR1 SGHRS and CDR2 YFSETQ come from the germline V gene. This CDR3 is built from 14 residues. V shed 4 bases, J shed 8 bases, and the junction held 9 bases outside the gene matches. The CDR3 spells CASSPGSSGDEQFF. The CDR3 DNA follows: TGCGCCAGCAGCCCCGGTTCTAGCGGTGATGAGCAGTTCTTC.

This clonotype was observed at least ten times. The rearrangement uses TRBV18 and TRBJ1-4; 9 nucleotides match TRBD1. The germline V gene has CDR1 KGHSH and CDR2 LQKENI. Trimming removed 6 bases from V and 10 bases from J; junction bases left unmatched: 9. The CDR3 is made up of 14 amino acids. This CDR3 is CASSVGTGMAKLFF. The CDR3 coding sequence is TGTGCCAGCTCCGTGGGGACAGGGATGGCAAAACTGTTTTTT.

The V call is TRBV11-2, the J call TRBJ2-3, with 13 bases identical to TRBD2. The germline CDR1 and CDR2 sequences are SGHAT and FQNNGV. Trimming took 3 bases from V and 3 from J; bases not matched to a gene: 9. The CDR3 extends over 18 amino acids. CDR3 amino acids: CASSFRLAGGSGTDTQYF. The CDR3 nucleotides are TGTGCCAGCAGCTTTAGACTAGCGGGAGGTTCGGGGACAGATACGCAGTATTTT.

The chain has TRBV20-1 and TRBJ2-3, with D uncertain. The CDR3 runs 13 residues. Germline-derived CDR1 and CDR2 are DFQATT and SNEGSKA (reference sequence). V dropped 7 bases and J dropped 0 bases, with 11 bases sitting between them. The CDR3 loop reads CSVSGGSTDTQYF. DNA for the CDR3: TGCAGTGTATCGGGCGGAAGCACAGATACGCAGTATTTT.

This clonotype appeared many times. The chain links TRBV12-5 to TRBJ2-7, with 12 bases fitting TRBD2. Per the germline V gene, CDR1 is LGHNT and CDR2 is FRNRAP. This CDR3 has 15 residues. The ends lost 7 bases at V and 4 bases at J; junction bases unmatched: 8. CDR3 in DNA: TGTGCTAGTGCCATAACTAGCGGGAGGACTTACGAGCAGTACTTC. This sequence encodes CASAITSGRTYEQYF.

The V gene is TRBV19, the J gene TRBJ2-1; D might be TRBD2 (6 bases). CDR1 and CDR2 (germline): LNHDA, SQIVND (reference sequence). V was trimmed by 10 bases and J by 0 bases, leaving 19 bases between them. The CDR3 is 16 residues long. DNA for the CDR3: TGTGCCACCGCATCCCGGGACTCCGCCTCCTACAATGAGCAGTTCTTC. Translation gives CATASRDSASYNEQFF.

This clonotype was counted between two and nine times. The chain carries TRBV20-1 and TRBJ2-5; D not resolved. Trimming took off 0 bases at V and 5 bases at J, with 7 bases between the two ends. The CDR3 consists of 12 residues. Germline CDR1 DFQATT, CDR2 SNEGSKA (reference sequence). CDR3: CSAREVMETQYF. Here the CDR3 DNA reads TGCAGTGCTAGAGAAGTGATGGAGACCCAGTACTTC.

This clonotype occurred many times. V usage is TRBV2 and J usage is TRBJ2-7; D is undetermined. Germline V lookup: CDR1 SNHLY, CDR2 FYNNEI. The CDR3 is made up of 13 amino acids. Trimming pared 4 bases from V and 2 bases from J, leaving 9 bases between. CDR3 DNA: TGTGCCAGCAGTGGAGCAGCTACCTACGAGCAGTACTTC. This gives the protein CASSGAATYEQYF.

This clonotype was recorded a few times. The chain has TRBV15 and TRBJ2-7, with 8 bases fitting TRBD1. With V trimmed by 5 bases and J by 2 bases, 5 bases remained unmatched. Looked up from germline, CDR1 is LNHNV and CDR2 is YYDKDF (reference sequence). The CDR3 is 14 residues long. CDR3 sequence reads: CATSEDRGAYEQYF. The CDR3 nucleotides are TGTGCCACCAGCGAAGACAGGGGAGCCTACGAGCAGTACTTC.

This clonotype was seen ten or more times. V usage is TRBV3-1 and J usage is TRBJ1-5; no clear D. Germline CDR1 LGHDT, CDR2 YNNKEL (reference sequence). The CDR3 runs 15 residues. V gave up 4 bases and J gave up 2 bases, with 12 bases separating them. The CDR3 DNA reads as TGTGCCAGCAGCCTCTCGACCCGGGGCAATCAGCCCCAGCATTTT. Translating it yields CASSLSTRGNQPQHF.

About this clonotype: With a much larger clone just one base away, this may be a read error. CDR3 amino acids: CASSLRGNRPNEQYF. The DNA for the CDR3 is TGTGCCAGCAGCCTGAGGGGGAATCGCCCCAACGAGCAGTACTTC. The chain carries TRBV27 and TRBJ2-7; D possibly corresponds to TRBD1 (6 bases). Germline V gene data show CDR1 as MNHEY and CDR2 as SMNVEV (reference sequence). The CDR3 length is 15 residues. Trimming cost V 6 bases and J 5 bases, with 20 bases left between them.

This clonotype was picked up many times. The rearrangement joins TRBV5-1 to TRBJ2-3; D is unresolved. The germline V gene encodes CDR1 SGHRS and CDR2 YFSETQ. The CDR3 loop spans 11 amino acids. With 4 bases removed from V and 6 bases from J, the gap between germline ends came to 6 bases. This CDR3 reads CASSMGDTQYF. The CDR3 nucleotides are TGCGCCAGCAGCATGGGGGATACGCAGTATTTT.

This clonotype occurred many times. J is TRBJ2-7 and V is TRBV3-1; TRBD1 matches at 7 bases. The CDR3 spans 17 residues. Trimming at V came to 2 bases and at J to 4 bases, leaving 14 bases not matched to a gene. In germline, CDR1 is LGHDT, CDR2 YNNKEL (reference sequence). The CDR3 reads CASSQRDSSTREYEQYF. The CDR3 nucleotides read TGTGCCAGCAGCCAAAGGGACAGCTCAACCAGGGAATACGAGCAGTACTTC.

V gene TRBV5-1 combines with J gene TRBJ2-5; TRBD1 aligns across 7 bases. V trimming: 7 bases; J trimming: 2 bases; junction bases outside the gene matches: 11. Germline V CDR1 and CDR2: SGHRS, YFSETQ. This CDR3 has 15 residues. The chain's CDR3 is CASGPSPRGQETQYF. CDR3 nucleotides: TGCGCCAGCGGCCCTTCCCCCAGGGGGCAAGAGACCCAGTACTTC.

This clonotype was picked up a small number of times. This chain joins TRBV5-1 and TRBJ2-3, with 7 bases identical to TRBD1. The J segment lost 5 bases and the V segment lost 4 bases, leaving 7 bases of the junction unmatched. This CDR3 region has 14 residues. CDR1 SGHRS and CDR2 YFSETQ come from the germline V gene. The CDR3 here is CASSPGQVIDTQYF. Here the CDR3 DNA reads TGCGCCAGCAGCCCTGGACAGGTAATAGATACGCAGTATTTT.